This T cell receptor (beta chain) was documented in a study of blood T cell repertoires in COVID-19. Here immunoSEQ multiplex PCR was the method, and the copy in TCRdb shows in-frame clones only, minus some. This table holds 270,000 or so clones, about 91% found once. V was pared by 4 bases and J by 4 bases, with 9 bases of the junction left unmatched. The CDR3 is 17 residues long. The V gene's germline CDR1 is SGDLS and CDR2 YYNGEE. The rearrangement links TRBV9 to TRBJ2-2; TRBD2 matches 11 bases. The sequenced sample consisted of PBMCs or T cells enriched from blood (not recorded which). The clonotype was recovered from a middle-aged woman with acute COVID-19. The CDR3: CASSPTSGSLSTGELFF. For the CDR3, the DNA is TGTGCCAGCAGCCCAACTAGCGGGAGTCTGAGCACCGGGGAGCTGTTTTTT.